A single sample gave rise to the 13 T cell receptor beta chains below, sequenced in a study of blood T cell repertoires in COVID-19. Only in-frame clones appear in the TCRdb table, and some are missing; sequencing was by immunoSEQ multiplex PCR. Among over 110,000 clones listed, around nine tenths were seen once. The sequencing sample was made of peripheral blood. These receptor sequences come from a woman aged 45-65 years with acute or convalescent COVID-19.

This sequence joins TRBV6-5 and TRBJ2-7, with TRBD2 matching 10 bases. The V gene's germline CDR1 is MNHEY and CDR2 SVGAGI. The V gene end was trimmed by 6 bases and the J gene end by 0 bases; junction bases not matched to a gene: 5. This CDR3 has 15 residues. CDR3 residues: CASSKGTSASYEQYF. CDR3 coding DNA: TGTGCCAGCAGCAAGGGGACTAGCGCCTCCTACGAGCAGTACTTC.

The V gene is TRBV28, the J gene TRBJ1-2, with D possibly TRBD1 on 5 matching bases. The V end was cut by 7 bases, the J end by 2 bases, with 14 bases between. CDR3 length: 14 amino acids. The germline V gene encodes CDR1 MDHEN and CDR2 SYDVKM. In nucleotides, the CDR3 is TGTGCCAGCATCCCCGGGGGGGGGAACTATGGCTACACCTTC. It yields the protein CASIPGGGNYGYTF.

This chain links TRBV18 with TRBJ1-3; 10 bases map to TRBD1. The CDR3 consists of 16 residues. The V and J ends lost 3 bases and 0 bases, in that order; junction bases with no gene match: 2. Germline V lookup: CDR1 KGHSH, CDR2 LQKENI. The CDR3 DNA reads as TGTGCCAGCTCACCGGGACAGGGGTTCTCTGGAAACACCATATATTTT. This encodes CASSPGQGFSGNTIYF.

The gene calls are TRBV7-3 and TRBJ1-1, with D hard to call. V was clipped by 5 bases and J by 1 base, with 14 bases between them. The CDR3 extends over 15 amino acids. CDR1 and CDR2 from the germline V gene are SGHTA and FQGTGA. CDR3 coding DNA: TGTGCCAGCAGCCCTCTTACGGCGGGGAACACTGAAGCTTTCTTT. Residues: CASSPLTAGNTEAFF.

The chain couples TRBV9 to TRBJ2-1; weak D call: TRBD2 (6 bases). V lost 3 bases and J lost 1, with 11 bases in between. CDR1 SGDLS and CDR2 YYNGEE come from the germline V gene. The CDR3 has 15 amino acids. CDR3 sequence reads: CASSDLGGSYNEQFF. The DNA for the CDR3 is TGTGCCAGCAGCGACCTGGGAGGTTCCTACAATGAGCAGTTCTTC.

The CDR3 is CASSGTSGWNTDTQYF. The CDR3 region has the DNA TGTGCCAGCAGTGGCACTAGCGGCTGGAACACAGATACGCAGTATTTT. The rearrangement links TRBV6-1 to TRBJ2-3; 8 bases match TRBD2. J gave up 2 bases and V 4 bases, and 8 bases lay outside the gene matches. Germline V gene data show CDR1 as MNHNS and CDR2 as SASEGT. The CDR3 has 16 amino acids.

The genes are TRBV9 and TRBJ1-6, with 11 nucleotides matching TRBD1. The germline gives CDR1 SGDLS, CDR2 YYNGEE. There are 16 residues in the CDR3. Germline trimming cut 4 bases from V and 5 bases from J; bases unmatched to any gene: 5. This CDR3 reads CASSQRGQGDNSPLHF. Here the CDR3 DNA reads TGTGCCAGCAGCCAGAGGGGACAGGGGGATAATTCACCCCTCCACTTT.

A word on this clone: Other DNA sequences in this specimen translate into the identical CDR3. The chain is built from TRBV5-1 and TRBJ1-2, with 7 bases identical to TRBD1. Germline V gene lookup returns CDR1 SGHRS and CDR2 YFSETQ. The CDR3 runs 13 residues. The ends lost 0 bases at V and 8 bases at J; junction bases unmatched: 4. The CDR3 sequence: CASSLGQGNGYTF. The CDR3 DNA reads TGCGCCAGCAGCTTGGGACAGGGTAACGGCTACACCTTC.

The genes are TRBV7-3 and TRBJ1-5, with D possibly matching TRBD1 (5 bases). Deletions cut 5 bases from V and 6 bases from J, with 20 bases between. From germline, CDR1 is SGHTA and CDR2 FQGTGA. The CDR3 is 16 residues long. The CDR3 spells CASSPKKGERGQPQHF. The CDR3 region has the DNA TGTGCCAGCAGCCCAAAGAAAGGGGAAAGAGGTCAGCCCCAGCATTTT. Supplemented by reference TRBV7-3 and TRBJ1-5, the full variable domain reads GAGVSQTPSNKVTEKGKYVELRCDPISGHTALYWYRQSLGQGPEFLIYFQGTGAADDSGLPNDRFFAVRPEGSVSTLKIQRTERGDSAVYLCASSPKKGERGQPQHFGDGTRLSIL.

The chain links TRBV7-9 to TRBJ1-1; D is ambiguous. CDR1 and CDR2 (germline): SEHNR, FQNEAQ (reference sequence). The CDR3 is 10 amino acids. V was shortened by 5 bases and J by 8 bases, with 6 bases between the two germline ends. The CDR3, as DNA: TGTGCCAGCAGCGGGGAGGAAGCTTTCTTT. Translation: CASSGEEAFF.

The chain recombines TRBV28 with TRBJ1-4; tentative D call: TRBD1 (6 bases). V shed 4 bases and J shed 7 bases, with 13 bases lying between them. Per germline, CDR1 MDHEN and CDR2 SYDVKM. The CDR3 has 14 residues. The CDR3 region is CASSSSGTREKLFF. The CDR3 DNA is TGTGCCAGCAGTTCGTCCGGGACACGTGAAAAACTGTTTTTT.

This clone was seen a few times. This CDR3 is CATRSGGRSNSPLHF. The CDR3 bases are TGTGCCACCAGATCGGGGGGTCGGTCTAATTCACCCCTCCACTTT. V is TRBV7-6 and J is TRBJ1-6, with D possibly being TRBD1 (5 bases). The CDR3 is 15 residues long. Per germline, CDR1 SGHVS and CDR2 FNYEAQ. The V end was cut by 10 bases, the J end by 6 bases, with 19 bases between.

V and J are TRBV7-4 and TRBJ2-1, with D possibly being TRBD1 (6 bases). V lost 0 bases, J lost 8 bases, and 17 bases lay in between. The CDR3 runs 16 residues. CDR1 and CDR2 from the germline V gene are SGHVT and SQSDAQ. For the CDR3, the DNA is TGTGCCAGCAGCTTAGCTTCTCCTGTGAGGGGGTATGAGCAGTTCTTC. Translation: CASSLASPVRGYEQFF.